Here is one TCR beta chain with its context. Its antigen remains unidentified. PCR was performed using 60 Vbeta and 13 Jbeta primers. The assay was immunoSEQ multiplex PCR, and TCRdb's table has in-frame clones only and misses some. Here the sample spans 130,000 to 150,000 clones, 80% being singletons. The sample belongs to a study of cytomegalovirus exposure and HLA in healthy donors. Overall study: In terms of ancestry, the Caucasian-associated cluster contained 80% to 90% of the roughly 400 genotyped donors. Study results and limitations: Productive status was seen about 90% or about 30% of the time for most TCR beta V segments in an earlier analysis. Researchers catalogued 164 TCR beta chains as cytomegalovirus-associated.

The source is a man aged 25 to 40 in good health and CMV-seronegative. The sequenced material came from PBMCs.

As DNA, the CDR3 is TGTGCCAGCAGCGAATCGGACAGAGGTGAAAAACTGTTTTTT. Protein sequence: CASSESDRGEKLFF. This rearrangement joins TRBV9 to TRBJ1-4, with a weak D call TRBD1 (6 bases). The CDR3 contains 14 residues. Germline CDR1 reads SGDLS; CDR2 reads YYNGEE. Trimming cost V 3 bases and J 7 bases, with 13 bases left between them.